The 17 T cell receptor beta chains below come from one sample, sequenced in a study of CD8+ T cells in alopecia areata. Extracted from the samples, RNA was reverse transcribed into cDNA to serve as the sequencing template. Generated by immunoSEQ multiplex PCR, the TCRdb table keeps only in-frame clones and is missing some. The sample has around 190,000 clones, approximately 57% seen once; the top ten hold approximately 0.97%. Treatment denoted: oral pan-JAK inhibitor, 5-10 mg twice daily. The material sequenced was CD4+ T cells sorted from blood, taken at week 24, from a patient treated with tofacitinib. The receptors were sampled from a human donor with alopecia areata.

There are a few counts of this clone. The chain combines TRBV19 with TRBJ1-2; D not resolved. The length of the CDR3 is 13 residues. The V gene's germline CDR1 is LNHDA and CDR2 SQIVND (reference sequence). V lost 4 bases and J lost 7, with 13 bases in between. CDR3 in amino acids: CASSNARVSGYTF. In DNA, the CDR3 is TGTGCCAGTAGTAACGCTCGCGTCAGTGGCTACACCTTC.

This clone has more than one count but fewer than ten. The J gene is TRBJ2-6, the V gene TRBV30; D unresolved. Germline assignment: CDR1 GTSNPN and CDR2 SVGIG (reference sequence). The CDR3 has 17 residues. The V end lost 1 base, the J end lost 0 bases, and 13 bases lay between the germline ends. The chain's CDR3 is CAWSDGGRGSGANVLTF. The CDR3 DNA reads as TGTGCCTGGAGTGACGGTGGGCGAGGCTCTGGGGCCAACGTCCTGACTTTC.

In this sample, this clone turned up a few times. CDR3 sequence reads: CASSFVDTQYF. CDR3 bases: TGTGCCAGCAGCTTCGTAGATACGCAGTATTTT. This sequence joins TRBV7-2 and TRBJ2-3; the D is unclear. V gave up 3 bases and J gave up 5 bases, with 3 bases separating them. Germline lookup yields CDR1 SGHTA and CDR2 FQGNSA. This CDR3 is built from 11 residues.

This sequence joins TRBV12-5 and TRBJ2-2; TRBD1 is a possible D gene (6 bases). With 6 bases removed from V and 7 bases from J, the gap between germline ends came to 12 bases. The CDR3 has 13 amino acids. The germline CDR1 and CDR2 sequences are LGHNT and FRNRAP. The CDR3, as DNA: TGTGCTAGTGGCCCAGGACAGCGCGGGGAGCTGTTTTTT. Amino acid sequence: CASGPGQRGELFF.

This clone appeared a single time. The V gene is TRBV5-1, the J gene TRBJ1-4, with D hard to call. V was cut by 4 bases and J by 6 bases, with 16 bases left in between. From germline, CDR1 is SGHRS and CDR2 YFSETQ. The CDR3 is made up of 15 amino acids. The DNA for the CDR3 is TGCGCCAGCAGCCCACGTTTGGGGAACGATGAAAAACTGTTTTTT. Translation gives CASSPRLGNDEKLFF.

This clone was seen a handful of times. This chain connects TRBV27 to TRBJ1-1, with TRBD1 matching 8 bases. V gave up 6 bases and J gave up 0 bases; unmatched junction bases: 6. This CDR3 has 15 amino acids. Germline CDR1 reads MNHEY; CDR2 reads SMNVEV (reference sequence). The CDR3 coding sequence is TGTGCCAGCAGGCATAGGGACAGGATGAACACTGAAGCTTTCTTT. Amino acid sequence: CASRHRDRMNTEAFF.

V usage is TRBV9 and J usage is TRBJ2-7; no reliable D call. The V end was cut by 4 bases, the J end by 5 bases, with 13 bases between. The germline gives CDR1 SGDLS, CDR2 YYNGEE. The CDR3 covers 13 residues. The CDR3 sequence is CASSFARLNEQYF. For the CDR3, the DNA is TGTGCCAGCAGCTTCGCTAGGCTTAACGAGCAGTACTTC. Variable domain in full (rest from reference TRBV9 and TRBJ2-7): DSGVTQTPKHLITATGQRVTLRCSPRSGDLSVYWYQQSLDQGLQFLIQYYNGEERAKGNILERFSAQQFPDLHSELNLSSLELGDSALYFCASSFARLNEQYFGPGTRLTVT.

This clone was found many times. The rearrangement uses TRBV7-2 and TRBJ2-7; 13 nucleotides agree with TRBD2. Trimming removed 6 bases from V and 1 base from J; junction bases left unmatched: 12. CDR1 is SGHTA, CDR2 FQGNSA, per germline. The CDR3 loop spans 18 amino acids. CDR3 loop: CASSHHGLAGAKSYEQYF. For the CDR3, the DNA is TGTGCCAGCAGTCACCACGGACTAGCGGGGGCTAAATCCTACGAGCAGTACTTC.

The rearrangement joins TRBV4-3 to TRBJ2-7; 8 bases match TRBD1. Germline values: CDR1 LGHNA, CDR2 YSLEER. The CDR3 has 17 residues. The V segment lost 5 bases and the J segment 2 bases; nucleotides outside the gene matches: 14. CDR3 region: CASSREATGTGTYEQYF. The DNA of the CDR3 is TGCGCCAGCAGCAGAGAAGCAACCGGGACAGGCACCTACGAGCAGTACTTC.

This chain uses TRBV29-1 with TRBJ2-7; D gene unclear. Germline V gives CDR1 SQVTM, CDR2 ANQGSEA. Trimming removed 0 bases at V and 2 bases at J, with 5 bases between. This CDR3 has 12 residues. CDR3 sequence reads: CSVEDLTYEQYF. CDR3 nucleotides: TGCAGCGTTGAAGATTTAACCTACGAGCAGTACTTC.

The CDR3 nucleotides are TGTGCCTGGAGTGTACGTGGGACAGTTGTCGAGCAGTACTTC. Its translation: CAWSVRGTVVEQYF. The rearrangement joins TRBV30 to TRBJ2-7, with 7 bases aligning to TRBD1. There are 14 residues in the CDR3. Germline values: CDR1 GTSNPN, CDR2 SVGIG (reference sequence). V lost 0 bases to trimming and J lost 6 bases; unmatched junction nucleotides: 8.

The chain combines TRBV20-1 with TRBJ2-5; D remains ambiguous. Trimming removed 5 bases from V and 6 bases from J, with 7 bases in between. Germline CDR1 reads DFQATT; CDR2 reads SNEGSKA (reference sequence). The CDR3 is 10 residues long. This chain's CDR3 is CSAPLQTQYF. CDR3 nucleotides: TGCAGTGCTCCGTTGCAGACCCAGTACTTC.

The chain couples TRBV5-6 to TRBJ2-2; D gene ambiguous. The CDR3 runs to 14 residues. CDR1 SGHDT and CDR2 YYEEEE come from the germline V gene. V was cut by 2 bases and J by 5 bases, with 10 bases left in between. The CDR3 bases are TGTGCCAGCAGCTTCCGCTCCGCAACCGGGGAGCTGTTTTTT. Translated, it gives CASSFRSATGELFF.

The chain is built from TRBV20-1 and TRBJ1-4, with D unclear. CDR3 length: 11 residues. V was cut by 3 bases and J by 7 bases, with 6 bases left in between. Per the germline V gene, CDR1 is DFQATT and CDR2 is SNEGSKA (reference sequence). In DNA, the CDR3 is TGCAGTGCTAGTTCTGGTGAAAAACTGTTTTTT. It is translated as CSASSGEKLFF.

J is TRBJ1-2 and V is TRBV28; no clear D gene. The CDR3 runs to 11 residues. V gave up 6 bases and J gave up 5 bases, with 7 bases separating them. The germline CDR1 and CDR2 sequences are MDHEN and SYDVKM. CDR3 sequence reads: CASRLEYGYTF. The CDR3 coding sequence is TGTGCCAGCAGACTCGAATATGGCTACACCTTC.

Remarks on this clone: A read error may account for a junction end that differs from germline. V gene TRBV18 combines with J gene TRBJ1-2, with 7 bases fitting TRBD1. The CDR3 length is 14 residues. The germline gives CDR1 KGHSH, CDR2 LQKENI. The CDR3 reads CASSPPGQNYGYTF. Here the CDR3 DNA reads TGTGCCAGCTCTCCACCGGGACAGAACTATGGCTACACCTTC.

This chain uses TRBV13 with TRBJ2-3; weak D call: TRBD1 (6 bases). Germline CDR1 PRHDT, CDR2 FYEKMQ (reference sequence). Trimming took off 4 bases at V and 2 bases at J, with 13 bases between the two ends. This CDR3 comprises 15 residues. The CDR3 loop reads CASSSRTAYTDTQYF. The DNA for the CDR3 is TGTGCCAGCAGCTCCCGGACAGCCTACACAGATACGCAGTATTTT. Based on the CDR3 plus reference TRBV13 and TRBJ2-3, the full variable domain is AAGVIQSPRHLIKEKRETATLKCYPIPRHDTVYWYQQGPGQDPQFLISFYEKMQSDKGSIPDRFSAQQFSDYHSELNMSSLELGDSALYFCASSSRTAYTDTQYFGPGTRLTVL.